A selection of T cell receptor beta chains follows, all from one sample in a study of read filtering for tumor transcriptome and immune sequencing. MiXCR, run by TCRdb on the reads, gives a single entry per CDR3 protein. Of about 22,000 distinct CDR3 sequences detected, roughly 15% appear once; the ten largest clones hold less than 70%. The sequencing sample was made of a population of CD138-negative cells sorted from bone marrow. The receptors stem from a donor over 35 with multiple myeloma. Each CDR3 is given with its conserved first and last residue. The order of the fields is V gene, J gene, clone size, D gene, CDR3 protein, CDR3 DNA. The D gene is left open where the match is weak. The size entry is marked missing in some rows and otherwise reads once, few, many or a size class.

TRBV29-1,TRBJ1-1,many,NA,CSGTLNTEAFF,TGCAGTGGAACCTTGAACACTGAAGCTTTCTTT
TRBV29-1,TRBJ1-2,many,NA,CSVAIGVDYGYTF,TGCAGCGTTGCCATTGGAGTAGACTATGGCTACACCTTC
TRBV5-1,TRBJ2-3,NA,TRBD1,CASSLAGQGRTDTQYF,TGCGCCAGCAGCTTAGCAGGACAGGGTCGAACAGATACGCAGTATTTT
TRBV6-2/TRBV6-3,TRBJ2-7,NA,TRBD2,CASRYEGLASTEQYF,TGTGCCAGCAGATACGAAGGACTAGCATCCACCGAGCAGTACTTC
TRBV20-1,TRBJ2-3,many,NA,CSASWRVSSTDTQYF,TGCAGTGCTAGTTGGCGCGTCTCTAGCACAGATACGCAGTATTTT
TRBV28,TRBJ1-1,many,NA,CASSLTVSLEAFF,TGTGCCAGCAGTCTGACAGTCTCCCTTGAAGCTTTCTTT
TRBV7-2,TRBJ1-5,many,NA,CASSLETNSNQPQHF,TGTGCCAGCAGCTTAGAGACTAATAGCAATCAGCCCCAGCATTTT
TRBV28,TRBJ2-2,many,NA,CASRLSGAGDTGELFF,TGTGCCAGCCGCCTCAGTGGGGCAGGGGACACCGGGGAGCTGTTTTTT
TRBV2,TRBJ1-1,many,NA,CASSSLRGANTEAFF,TGTGCCAGCAGCTCTCTCCGAGGGGCGAACACTGAAGCTTTCTTT
TRBV6-6,TRBJ2-7,many,NA,CASSGSGYEQYF,TGTGCCAGCAGCGGGAGCGGGTACGAGCAGTACTTC
TRBV13,TRBJ1-1,many,TRBD1,CASSNEGALNTEAFF,TGTGCCAGCAGCAACGAGGGGGCGTTGAACACTGAAGCTTTCTTT
TRBV10-3,TRBJ1-5,many,NA,CSFSAKRTNQPQHF,TGTTCCTTCAGTGCAAAGAGGACCAATCAGCCCCAGCATTTT
TRBV7-6,TRBJ2-3,few,TRBD2,CASSLGVAGGPDTQYF,TGTGCCAGCAGCCTAGGGGTAGCGGGAGGACCAGATACGCAGTATTTT
TRBV28,TRBJ2-1,many,NA,CASSLGQYNEQFF,TGTGCCAGCAGTTTAGGACAGTACAATGAGCAGTTCTTC
TRBV29-1,TRBJ1-1,many,NA,CSVRTQSNTEAFF,TGCAGCGTCCGGACGCAGTCTAACACTGAAGCTTTCTTT
TRBV28,TRBJ2-7,many,TRBD2,CASIGTSGRASYEQYF,TGTGCCAGCATTGGGACTAGCGGGAGAGCGTCCTACGAGCAGTACTTC
TRBV30,TRBJ1-4,many,NA,CAWNRGNEKLFF,TGTGCCTGGAATCGGGGAAATGAAAAACTGTTTTTT
TRBV28,TRBJ2-3,many,TRBD2,CASSSPRGGRRTDTQYF,TGTGCCAGCAGTTCTCCACGGGGGGGTAGGAGGACAGATACGCAGTATTTT
TRBV10-3,TRBJ2-1,many,TRBD2,CAISQTSGVNEQFF,TGTGCCATATCCCAGACTAGCGGAGTCAATGAGCAGTTCTTC
TRBV11-2,TRBJ2-7,few,NA,CASSSQRGWEQYF,TGTGCCAGCAGCTCACAACGGGGTTGGGAGCAGTACTTC
TRBV20-1,TRBJ2-5,many,NA,CSAHQRETQYF,TGCAGTGCTCACCAGCGGGAGACCCAGTACTTC
TRBV5-5,TRBJ2-7,many,NA,CASSWDGASHEQYF,TGTGCCAGCAGCTGGGACGGGGCCTCTCACGAGCAGTACTTC
TRBV5-1,TRBJ2-3,many,TRBD2,CASGAGEGTDTQYF,TGCGCCAGCGGAGCGGGAGAGGGCACAGATACGCAGTATTTT
TRBV5-1,TRBJ2-7,many,NA,CASSLEGWAGEQYF,TGCGCCAGCAGCTTGGAGGGCTGGGCGGGCGAGCAGTACTTC
TRBV29-1,TRBJ2-4,many,NA,CSVVTDLAKNIQYF,TGCAGCGTTGTTACAGATCTAGCCAAAAACATTCAGTACTTC
TRBV24-1,TRBJ2-2,many,TRBD2,CATSLAGATGELFF,TGTGCCACCAGTCTAGCGGGAGCTACCGGGGAGCTGTTTTTT
TRBV18,TRBJ1-1,NA,NA,CASSTGSVTEAFF,TGTGCCAGCTCAACAGGGTCGGTCACTGAAGCTTTCTTT
TRBV10-3,TRBJ2-1,medium-sized,NA,CAISAGLDEQFF,TGTGCCATCAGTGCAGGGCTCGATGAGCAGTTCTTC
TRBV29-1,TRBJ2-1,NA,NA,CSVEERDGYNEQFF,TGCAGCGTTGAAGAGAGGGATGGCTACAATGAGCAGTTCTTC
TRBV25-1,TRBJ2-2,few,TRBD1,CASSEYPTGSYANTGELFF,TGTGCCAGCAGTGAATACCCGACAGGGTCCTACGCGAACACCGGGGAGCTGTTTTTT
TRBV2,TRBJ2-5,NA,NA,CASSESVRGSETQYF,TGTGCCAGCAGTGAATCCGTTCGAGGGTCGGAGACCCAGTACTTC
TRBV29-1,TRBJ2-7,many,NA,CSVFTDYEQYF,TGCAGCGTTTTCACAGACTACGAGCAGTACTTC
TRBV7-9,TRBJ2-3,many,NA,CAIPLYPSASTDTQYF,TGTGCCATTCCCCTATACCCTAGCGCCTCCACAGATACGCAGTATTTT